The text below deals with one T cell receptor (beta chain). This sample was included in a study of blood T cell repertoires in COVID-19. Overall study: The United States, Italy and Spain provided the acute and convalescent COVID-19 samples.

Original processing methods: Reference gene primer amplification yielded estimated nucleated cell counts. Repertoires were generated with immunoSEQ multiplex PCR, while TCRdb's copy carries only in-frame clones and drops some. V, J and clone size are taken as reported in that table, and D and trimming were inferred from the DNA itself. The data contain about 200,000 clones, around 90% of them singletons. The germline gives CDR1 SQVTM, CDR2 ANQGSEA. Trimming removed 4 bases from V and 4 bases from J, with 14 bases in between. The CDR3 sequence is 14 residues long. Sequences were obtained from peripheral blood. This TCR was recovered from a human donor in a cohort sampled during active COVID-19. This chain links TRBV29-1 with TRBJ2-1; possible D gene TRBD1, 6 bases. The CDR3 bases are TGCAGCGTTGGTATGGGGGCGATTTACAATGAGCAGTTCTTC. Translating it yields CSVGMGAIYNEQFF.